These T cell receptor beta chains were read from a single sample in a study of blood T cell repertoires in COVID-19. This table comes from immunoSEQ multiplex PCR, and its TCRdb copy is limited to in-frame clones, with some not included. The table has around 250,000 clones, around 88% seen once. The sequenced sample was peripheral blood. Source of these receptors: a man in his forties or fifties with active or convalescent COVID-19. CDR3s include the opening cysteine and the closing phenylalanine or tryptophan. A D gene is named only where the DNA matches it firmly. Clone sizes are given selectively: once, few, many, or a class where the clone is expanded.

>TRBJ2-1|NA|TRBV5-4|TRBD1
CASSGQGGPFGSYNEQFF
TGTGCCAGCAGCGGACAGGGTGGACCGTTTGGCTCCTACAATGAGCAGTTCTTC
>TRBJ1-5|few|TRBV7-9|TRBD1
CASSLQGARENQPQHF
TGTGCCAGCAGCCTACAGGGGGCAAGGGAAAATCAGCCCCAGCATTTT
>TRBJ2-2|NA|TRBV3-1/TRBV3-2|NA
CASSLGVPGELFF
TGTGCCAGCAGCCTCGGGGTTCCCGGGGAGCTGTTTTTT
>TRBJ2-2|NA|TRBV7-8|NA
CASSSGGLLNTGELFF
TGTGCCAGCAGCTCCGGCGGACTTCTTAACACCGGGGAGCTGTTTTTT
>TRBJ1-3|NA|TRBV6-5|TRBD1
CASSYSDRAGNTIYF
TGTGCCAGCAGTTACTCGGACAGGGCTGGAAACACCATATATTTT
>TRBJ2-3|NA|TRBV12-3/TRBV12-4|NA
CASSTGNTDTQYF
TGTGCCAGCTCGACAGGTAACACAGATACGCAGTATTTT
>TRBJ1-1|NA|TRBV12-3/TRBV12-4|NA
CASSLRVNTEAFF
TGTGCCAGCAGTTTGAGAGTGAACACTGAAGCTTTCTTT
>TRBJ1-1|NA|TRBV5-8|NA
CASSLRAGTEAFF
TGTGCCAGCAGCTTGAGGGCGGGTACTGAAGCTTTCTTT
>TRBJ2-3|NA|TRBV27|TRBD1
CASNLGTGGGTDTQYF
TGTGCCAGCAACCTTGGGACAGGGGGCGGAACAGATACGCAGTATTTT
>TRBJ2-2|NA|TRBV5-1|NA
CASSLSPPNTGELFF
TGCGCCAGCAGCCTTAGCCCCCCGAACACCGGGGAGCTGTTTTTT
>TRBJ2-2|NA|TRBV9|NA
CASTSGDGELFF
TGTGCCAGCACCTCGGGGGACGGGGAGCTGTTTTTT
>TRBJ2-7|NA|TRBV7-9|TRBD1
CASSLRGPGTGPYEQYF
TGTGCCAGCAGCTTAAGGGGTCCCGGGACAGGACCCTACGAGCAGTACTTC
>TRBJ1-2|once|TRBV25-1|NA
CASSDIGSGGDYGYTF
TGTGCCAGCAGTGATATAGGGTCGGGAGGGGACTATGGCTACACCTTC
>TRBJ1-2|NA|TRBV6-2/TRBV6-3|NA
CASSDSPSIYGYTF
TGTGCCAGCAGTGACTCTCCTAGCATCTATGGCTACACCTTC
>TRBJ1-1|NA|TRBV18|TRBD1
CASSPPGQGNMNTEAFF
TGTGCCAGCTCACCGCCGGGACAGGGAAATATGAACACTGAAGCTTTCTTT
>TRBJ1-2|NA|TRBV12-3/TRBV12-4|NA
CASSWFRGGYTF
TGTGCCAGCAGTTGGTTTCGCGGTGGCTACACCTTC
>TRBJ1-2|once|TRBV6-6|NA
CASSGTSTYGYTF
TGTGCCAGCAGTGGGACAAGTACCTATGGCTACACCTTC